Sequencing of this T cell receptor beta chain was carried out in a study of regulatory T cells in long-lasting Graves disease. The V gene's germline CDR1 is DFQATT and CDR2 SNEGSKA (reference sequence). CDR3 length equals 12 residues. Time point of the sample: persistent/refractory GD, antithyroid drugs over 5 years with positive TRAb. TCR sequences were obtained from RNA taken from PBMCs. iRepertoire HTBI primers and Arm-PCR of CDR3 regions built TCR beta libraries. In TCRdb, the multiplex PCR reads were re-called with MiXCR into one record per CDR3 protein. This repertoire shows 350,000 to 500,000 distinct CDR3 sequences, roughly 23% found once; its top ten account for about 13%.

The V and J genes are TRBV20-1 and TRBJ2-5; TRBD1 or TRBD2 may be the D gene (5 bases each). The DNA end is more similar to TRBJ2-1, so the J call may be wrong. The source is a female donor with Graves disease. Material: peripheral blood mononuclear cells (PBMCs), obtained when the disease was refractory, from a patient treated with antithyroid drugs. CDR3 nucleotides: TGCAGTGCTAGAGAGGAGTCGAGGGGGCAGTTCTTC. Translating gives CSAREESRGQFF.